This passage covers 17 T cell receptor beta chains from one sample sequenced in a study of cytomegalovirus exposure and HLA in healthy donors. A multiplex PCR was run with 60 Vbeta primers and 13 Jbeta primers. Assay used: immunoSEQ multiplex PCR; TCRdb lists only in-frame clones, some missing. The repertoire table contains fewer than 150,000 clones. Sequencing was performed on PBMCs. The source of these receptors is a woman aged 55-70 years in good health and CMV-seronegative.

The rearrangement joins TRBV7-8 to TRBJ2-2; 11 bases fit TRBD2. The CDR3 runs 17 residues. The germline CDR1 and CDR2 sequences are SGHVS and FQNEAQ. With V trimmed by 2 bases and J by 5 bases, 7 bases remained unmatched. CDR3 sequence: CASSLTGLAVITGELFF. The CDR3 DNA follows: TGTGCCAGCAGCTTAACGGGACTAGCGGTAATAACCGGGGAGCTGTTTTTT.

The rearrangement joins TRBV6-4 to TRBJ1-5; a possible D gene is TRBD1 (6 bases). Germline loops: CDR1 MRHNA, CDR2 SNTAGT. CDR3 size: 17 residues. V shed 7 bases and J shed 0 bases, with 19 bases lying between them. The CDR3 loop reads CASTGRGGRDSNQPQHF. In DNA, the CDR3 is TGTGCCAGCACCGGGAGGGGGGGTCGGGATAGCAATCAGCCCCAGCATTTT.

The V gene is TRBV28, the J gene TRBJ2-1, with 15 bases identical to TRBD2. The CDR3 runs to 23 residues. With 4 bases clipped from V and 9 bases from J, the junction kept 28 bases outside the gene matches. Germline CDR1 is MDHEN and CDR2 is SYDVKM. The DNA of the CDR3 is TGTGCCAGCAGTTCCTGGTGGGTGGCGGGGCGGACTAGCGGGGGGGACTTGTATTTTGAGCAGTTCTTC. It encodes CASSSWWVAGRTSGGDLYFEQFF.

The genes are TRBV6-6 and TRBJ1-2; 7 bases map to TRBD1. V lost 2 bases, J lost 4 bases, and 4 bases stayed unmatched. The CDR3 has 14 amino acids. Looked up from germline, CDR1 is MNHNY and CDR2 is SVGAGI (reference sequence). The chain's CDR3 is CASSYDRASYGYTF. The CDR3 DNA follows: TGTGCCAGCAGTTACGACAGGGCTAGCTATGGCTACACCTTC.

V usage is TRBV19 and J usage is TRBJ1-5, with TRBD1 identical over 8 bases. Trimming cost V 5 bases and J 5 bases; bases outside gene matches: 11. Germline values: CDR1 LNHDA, CDR2 SQIVND (reference sequence). This CDR3 contains 16 residues. CDR3 protein: CASSPAVGRGHQPQHF. The DNA of the CDR3 is TGTGCCAGTAGTCCAGCCGTCGGCAGGGGGCATCAGCCCCAGCATTTT.

The chain recombines TRBV5-1 with TRBJ2-1; TRBD1 aligns across 8 bases. Trimming cost V 0 bases and J 3 bases; bases outside gene matches: 2. CDR3 size: 15 residues. Germline-derived CDR1 and CDR2 are SGHRS and YFSETQ. The CDR3 spells CASSLEGQGYNEQFF. The CDR3 coding sequence is TGCGCCAGCAGCTTGGAAGGACAGGGCTACAATGAGCAGTTCTTC.

The chain has TRBV5-1 and TRBJ2-2, with D perhaps TRBD1 (5 bases). Germline V gives CDR1 SGHRS, CDR2 YFSETQ. V was pared by 4 bases and J by 1 base, with 14 bases between. CDR3 size: 16 residues. The CDR3 region has the DNA TGCGCCAGCAGCCGCGCTGGCACAGGGAACACCGGGGAGCTGTTTTTT. Residues: CASSRAGTGNTGELFF.

The J gene is TRBJ1-4, the V gene TRBV7-2; D perhaps matches TRBD1 (5 bases). The CDR3 loop spans 16 amino acids. CDR1 and CDR2 from the germline V gene are SGHTA and FQGNSA. V dropped 2 bases and J dropped 8 bases, with 18 bases sitting between them. The CDR3: CASSLRSTALVEKLFF. The CDR3 DNA follows: TGTGCCAGCAGCTTAAGATCGACAGCCTTAGTAGAAAAACTGTTTTTT. Full variable domain (outside the CDR3, taken from reference TRBV7-2 and TRBJ1-4): GAGVSQSPSNKVTEKGKDVELRCDPISGHTALYWYRQSLGQGLEFLIYFQGNSAPDKSGLPSDRFSAERTGGSVSTLTIQRTQQEDSAVYLCASSLRSTALVEKLFFGSGTQLSVL.

The chain has TRBV7-3 and TRBJ2-4; TRBD2 agrees at 9 bases. Looked up from germline, CDR1 is SGHTA and CDR2 is FQGTGA. V was pared by 3 bases and J by 1 base, with 7 bases of the junction left unmatched. The CDR3 has 17 residues. In DNA, the CDR3 is TGTGCCAGCAGCTTCAGCGGCGGGGGGGCGGCCAAAAACATTCAGTACTTC. Amino acids: CASSFSGGGAAKNIQYF. The full variable domain, in which reference TRBV7-3 and TRBJ2-4 provide the parts outside the CDR3, is GAGVSQTPSNKVTEKGKYVELRCDPISGHTALYWYRQSLGQGPEFLIYFQGTGAADDSGLPNDRFFAVRPEGSVSTLKIQRTERGDSAVYLCASSFSGGGAAKNIQYFGAGTRLSVL.

The V and J genes are TRBV9 and TRBJ2-2, with 7 bases lining up with TRBD1. The CDR3 has 14 amino acids. Trimming removed 1 base from V and 3 bases from J; junction bases left unmatched: 0. Germline CDR1 is SGDLS and CDR2 is YYNGEE. In DNA, the CDR3 is TGTGCCAGCAGCGTAACAGGGGACACCGGGGAGCTGTTTTTT. It is translated as CASSVTGDTGELFF.

This chain links TRBV4-2 with TRBJ2-1; 9 nucleotides match TRBD2. This CDR3 region has 15 residues. The J segment lost 5 bases and the V segment lost 0 bases, leaving 2 bases of the junction unmatched. Germline values: CDR1 LGHNA, CDR2 YNFKEQ. CDR3 sequence (DNA): TGTGCCAGCAGCCAAGAACTAGCGGGCAACAATGAGCAGTTCTTC. Protein product: CASSQELAGNNEQFF.

J is TRBJ1-2 and V is TRBV30, with 10 bases lining up with TRBD1. Looked up from germline, CDR1 is GTSNPN and CDR2 is SVGIG (reference sequence). This CDR3 contains 15 residues. With 3 bases clipped from V and 2 bases from J, the junction kept 6 bases outside the gene matches. In DNA, the CDR3 is TGTGCCTGGAGCTTAGGACAGGGGGGCAACTATGGCTACACCTTC. It encodes CAWSLGQGGNYGYTF.

The chain combines TRBV10-1 with TRBJ2-7; 10 positions agree with TRBD2. This CDR3 is 16 amino acids long. With 10 bases clipped from V and 4 bases from J, the junction kept 16 bases outside the gene matches. Germline V gene data show CDR1 as WNHNN and CDR2 as SYGVQD (reference sequence). CDR3 sequence reads: CAKLGLAGVFKYEQYF. CDR3 in DNA: TGCGCCAAATTGGGGCTAGCGGGAGTTTTTAAATACGAGCAGTACTTC.

This chain joins TRBV6-1 and TRBJ1-5; TRBD1 aligns across 12 bases. The trim removed 7 bases at V and 7 bases at J, leaving 8 bases unmatched. The CDR3 sequence is 15 residues long. Germline V gene sequence: CDR1 MNHNS, CDR2 SASEGT. The CDR3 spells CASIGDRGLGQPQHF. DNA for the CDR3: TGTGCCAGCATCGGGGACAGGGGGCTAGGGCAGCCCCAGCATTTT.

The CDR3 region is CASSPVDRGVDEQYF. Here the CDR3 DNA reads TGTGCCAGCTCACCCGTCGACAGGGGCGTGGACGAGCAGTACTTC. J is TRBJ2-7 and V is TRBV18; 8 bases agree with TRBD1. This CDR3 has 15 amino acids. The V segment lost 3 bases and the J segment 5 bases; nucleotides outside the gene matches: 9. CDR1 is KGHSH, CDR2 LQKENI, per germline. Drawing the rest from reference TRBV18 and TRBJ2-7, the complete variable domain is NAGVMQNPRHLVRRRGQEARLRCSPMKGHSHVYWYRQLPEEGLKFMVYLQKENIIDESGMPKERFSAEFPKEGPSILRIQQVVRGDSAAYFCASSPVDRGVDEQYFGPGTRLTVT.

The J gene is TRBJ2-7, the V gene TRBV2, with D possibly TRBD1 on 5 matching bases. Trimming took off 4 bases at V and 3 bases at J, with 19 bases between the two ends. The CDR3 extends over 16 amino acids. The germline CDR1 and CDR2 sequences are SNHLY and FYNNEI. The CDR3 sequence is CASSGSRASRNYEQYF. The DNA of the CDR3 is TGTGCCAGCAGTGGGTCCAGGGCCTCACGAAACTACGAGCAGTACTTC.

The rearrangement uses TRBV7-3 and TRBJ2-2, with D perhaps matching TRBD2 (5 bases). CDR1 and CDR2 (germline): SGHTA, FQGTGA. The CDR3 consists of 16 residues. V was clipped by 5 bases and J by 3 bases, with 16 bases between them. The DNA of the CDR3 is TGTGCCAGCAGCGCACCCGGGGAGACGGACACCGGGGAGCTGTTTTTT. Its protein is CASSAPGETDTGELFF.